This T cell receptor (beta chain) came from a study of T-cell reconstitution after alpha-beta-depleted transplantation in children (dated by TCRdb to 2016 to 2018). Regarding the complete study: Using TCR repertoire profiling, the study quantitatively followed how T-cell immune reconstitution unfolded in children after TCRalphabeta/CD19-depleted allogeneic hematopoietic cell transplantation.

The sample's treatment or condition label, decoded: allogeneic hematopoietic cell transplantation with graft depleted of TCRalphabeta T cells and CD19 B cells. TCRalphabeta/CD19-depleted allogeneic hematopoietic cell grafts were given to the transplant recipients, all of whom were children. The CDR3 contains 17 residues, cysteine and phenylalanine counted. The only DNA kept is the CDR3, 51 bases in frame from the first base. Library preparation used PCR. The run used an Illumina HiSeq 2500. To normalize quantification of the TCRbeta repertoire, the TCR libraries were built with molecular barcoding that relied on unique molecular identifiers. The public reads were reprocessed in TCRdb via fastp at Q25 and MiXCR, keeping in-frame beta chains. Rows with a matching CDR3 protein are joined into one entry that keeps the most common DNA and genes. In all, the sample holds 750,000 to 950,000 distinct CDR3 sequences, and roughly 15% of those were seen once. The top ten hold 5% of the sample.

With regard to this clonotype: What this receptor recognizes is not known. No base quality information exists; no much larger clone differs at one position.

Overall study outcomes, separate from this receptor: The apparently early alphabetaT-cell count recovery about two months after transplant was reportedly dependent on only several hundred rapidly expanded clones derived from non-depleted graft cells. In some patients, the high TCRbeta diversity seen at day 60 was put down to recipient T cells and intrathymic progenitors that had survived conditioning. Over the following months the frequencies of hyperexpanded clones went down, and after one year T-cell counts and TCRbeta diversity were mostly credited to newly produced T cells.

The rearrangement combines TRBV21-1 with TRBJ2-3; the table's D call TRBD2 went unverified against the DNA. TRBV21-1 is given as a pseudogene. Specimen: PBMCs, mostly from graft donor cells, collected 360 days after TCRalphabeta/CD19-depleted stem cell transplant. This receptor was obtained from a male patient younger than 18 who had a stem cell transplant for acute lymphoblastic leukemia, so the T cells may come from the graft donor. The CDR3 corresponds to CASGSTSGRAEGDTQYF. The sequence in DNA is TGTGCCAGCGGAAGCACGAGCGGGAGGGCCGAGGGAGATACGCAGTATTTT.